The 15 T cell receptor beta chains below were found in one sample sequenced in a study of blood T cell repertoires in COVID-19. Profiling relied on immunoSEQ multiplex PCR, and the TCRdb table lists in-frame clones only, not all of them. The data contain 250,000 or so clones, approximately 81% of them singletons. The sequenced sample consisted of PBMCs or T cells enriched from blood (not recorded which). The receptors come from a woman aged 45 to 65 who had been exposed to COVID-19.

This chain connects TRBV18 to TRBJ1-5; maybe TRBD1 (5 bases). The V and J ends lost 2 bases and 7 bases respectively, with 12 bases between them. Germline CDR1 reads KGHSH; CDR2 reads LQKENI. CDR3 length: 14 amino acids. The chain's CDR3 is CASSPSQGGQPQHF. The CDR3 bases are TGTGCCAGCTCACCATCCCAGGGTGGCCAGCCCCAGCATTTT.

CDR3 sequence reads: CASSHTPTNEKLFF. The CDR3 coding sequence is TGTGCCAGCAGTCACACCCCAACTAATGAAAAACTGTTTTTT. The chain links TRBV3-1 (or the pseudogene TRBV3-2) to TRBJ1-4, with D unclear. Germline V gives CDR1 LGHDT, CDR2 YNNKEL (reference sequence). This CDR3 has 14 amino acids. V shed 6 bases and J shed 0 bases, with 8 bases lying between them.

V usage is TRBV27 and J usage is TRBJ2-1; 11 bases match TRBD2. Germline V gene lookup returns CDR1 MNHEY and CDR2 SMNVEV (reference sequence). CDR3 length: 19 residues. The V segment lost 3 bases and the J segment 5 bases; nucleotides outside the gene matches: 15. CDR3 sequence: CASSFRLAGGGMSHNEQFF. The CDR3, as DNA: TGTGCCAGCAGTTTTAGGCTAGCGGGGGGCGGAATGAGTCACAATGAGCAGTTCTTC.

The genes are TRBV6-1 and TRBJ1-5; D is possibly TRBD1 (5 bases). The CDR3 is 14 residues long. The ends were cut back, 0 bases at V and 2 bases at J, with 5 bases in the middle. In germline, CDR1 is MNHNS, CDR2 SASEGT. CDR3 protein: CASSEAGGNQPQHF. The CDR3 DNA reads TGTGCCAGCAGTGAAGCAGGGGGCAATCAGCCCCAGCATTTT.

This rearrangement joins TRBV5-1 to TRBJ2-3; 11 bases match TRBD1. The trim removed 7 bases at V and 5 bases at J, leaving 9 bases unmatched. Germline V lookup: CDR1 SGHRS, CDR2 YFSETQ. This CDR3 comprises 15 residues. CDR3 protein: CASRDRGDLGDTQYF. The CDR3 nucleotides read TGCGCCAGCCGGGACAGGGGGGACCTCGGAGATACGCAGTATTTT.

This chain links TRBV7-9 with TRBJ2-7; 8 bases align to TRBD2. The CDR3 spans 14 residues. Germline V gene sequence: CDR1 SEHNR, CDR2 FQNEAQ (reference sequence). Trimming removed 7 bases from V and 2 bases from J; junction bases left unmatched: 7. CDR3 amino acids: CASTPPGGTYEQYF. CDR3 nucleotides: TGTGCCAGCACCCCCCCGGGGGGGACCTACGAGCAGTACTTC.

The chain is built from TRBV27 and TRBJ2-2; the D gene is possibly TRBD2 (5 bases). CDR3 length equals 15 residues. Trimming cost V 7 bases and J 0 bases, with 12 bases left between them. From germline, CDR1 is MNHEY and CDR2 SMNVEV (reference sequence). The CDR3 DNA reads TGTGCCAGCACGGGGTTTAACGCGAACACCGGGGAGCTGTTTTTT. Amino acids: CASTGFNANTGELFF.

This clone was counted ten times or more. The V and J genes are TRBV11-3 and TRBJ2-2; 8 positions match TRBD1. Germline V gene lookup returns CDR1 SGHNT and CDR2 YENEEA. The J segment lost 4 bases and the V segment lost 5 bases, leaving 9 bases of the junction unmatched. This CDR3 spans 16 amino acids. The CDR3 bases are TGTGCCAGCAGCCCCCACGGACAGGGTGGCACCGGGGAGCTGTTTTTT. Translated, it gives CASSPHGQGGTGELFF.

This chain links TRBV5-1 with TRBJ1-6, with D tentatively TRBD1 (5 bases). CDR3 length: 16 residues. Germline V lookup: CDR1 SGHRS, CDR2 YFSETQ. The V and J ends lost 1 base and 8 bases respectively, with 16 bases between them. As DNA, the CDR3 is TGCGCCAGCAGCTTGCTGGGGCCTCACCCAGATTCACCCCTCCACTTT. It codes for CASSLLGPHPDSPLHF.

The chain links TRBV27 to TRBJ2-1; D perhaps matches TRBD2 (6 bases). CDR3 length equals 14 residues. The germline CDR1 and CDR2 sequences are MNHEY and SMNVEV (reference sequence). The V end lost 2 bases, the J end lost 7 bases, and 12 bases lay between the germline ends. The CDR3 DNA reads as TGTGCCAGCAGTTTAGGGGACTCCCGGAATGAGCAGTTCTTC. This encodes CASSLGDSRNEQFF.

Only a few counts were recorded for this clone. This chain uses TRBV7-9 with TRBJ2-3, with D tentatively TRBD2 (5 bases). The length of the CDR3 is 17 residues. The V gene's germline CDR1 is SEHNR and CDR2 FQNEAQ (reference sequence). Trimming took off 5 bases at V and 4 bases at J, with 22 bases between the two ends. CDR3 amino acids: CASSARAGITPADTQYF. DNA for the CDR3: TGTGCCAGCAGCGCGCGGGCAGGTATCACTCCCGCAGATACGCAGTATTTT.

The CDR3 sequence: CASSLKGRSNTEAFF. The DNA of the CDR3 is TGTGCCAGCAGTTTAAAGGGGCGCTCAAACACTGAAGCTTTCTTT. This chain connects TRBV28 to TRBJ1-1; a weak D match, TRBD1 (5 bases). The V gene's germline CDR1 is MDHEN and CDR2 SYDVKM. The CDR3 covers 15 residues. With 2 bases removed from V and 2 bases from J, the gap between germline ends came to 12 bases.

The V and J genes are TRBV19 and TRBJ1-2, with 10 bases matching TRBD1. The CDR3 has 13 amino acids. From germline, CDR1 is LNHDA and CDR2 SQIVND (reference sequence). J was trimmed by 8 bases and V by 8 bases; bases with no gene match: 8. CDR3 amino acids: CASSGTGAWGYTF. CDR3 coding DNA: TGTGCCAGTTCCGGGACAGGGGCGTGGGGCTACACCTTC.

The genes are TRBV7-8 and TRBJ2-6; possible D gene TRBD2, 6 bases. Germline CDR1 reads SGHVS; CDR2 reads FQNEAQ. The CDR3 covers 15 residues. Between the trimmed V and J ends, which lost 5 bases and 1 base, there was a span of 9 bases. The DNA of the CDR3 is TGTGCCAGCAGCGCGGGAATTTCTGGGGCCAACGTCCTGACTTTC. It yields the protein CASSAGISGANVLTF.

This chain uses TRBV15 with TRBJ1-2; D possibly corresponds to TRBD1 (6 bases). V was shortened by 2 bases and J by 4 bases, with 17 bases between the two germline ends. The germline CDR1 and CDR2 sequences are LNHNV and YYDKDF (reference sequence). The CDR3 covers 16 residues. In nucleotides, the CDR3 is TGTGCCACCAGCAGAACTGCAGGGGTCTCTGCCTATGGCTACACCTTC. Its protein product is CATSRTAGVSAYGYTF.